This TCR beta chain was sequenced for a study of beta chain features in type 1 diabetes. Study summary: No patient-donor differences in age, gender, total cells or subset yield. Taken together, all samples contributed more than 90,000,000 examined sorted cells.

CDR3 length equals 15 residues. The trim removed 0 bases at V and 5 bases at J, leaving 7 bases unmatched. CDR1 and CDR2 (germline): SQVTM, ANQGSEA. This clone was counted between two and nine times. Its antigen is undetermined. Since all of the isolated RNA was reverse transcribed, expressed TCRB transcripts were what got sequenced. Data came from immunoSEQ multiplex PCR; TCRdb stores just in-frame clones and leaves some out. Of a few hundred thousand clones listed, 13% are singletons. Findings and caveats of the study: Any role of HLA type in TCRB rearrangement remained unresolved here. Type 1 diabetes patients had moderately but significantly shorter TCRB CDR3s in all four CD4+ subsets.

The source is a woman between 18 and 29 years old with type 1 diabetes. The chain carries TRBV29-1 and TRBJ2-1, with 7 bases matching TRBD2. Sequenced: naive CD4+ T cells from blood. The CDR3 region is CSVEDYSLADNEQFF. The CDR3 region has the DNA TGCAGCGTTGAAGATTACTCCCTAGCGGACAATGAGCAGTTCTTC.